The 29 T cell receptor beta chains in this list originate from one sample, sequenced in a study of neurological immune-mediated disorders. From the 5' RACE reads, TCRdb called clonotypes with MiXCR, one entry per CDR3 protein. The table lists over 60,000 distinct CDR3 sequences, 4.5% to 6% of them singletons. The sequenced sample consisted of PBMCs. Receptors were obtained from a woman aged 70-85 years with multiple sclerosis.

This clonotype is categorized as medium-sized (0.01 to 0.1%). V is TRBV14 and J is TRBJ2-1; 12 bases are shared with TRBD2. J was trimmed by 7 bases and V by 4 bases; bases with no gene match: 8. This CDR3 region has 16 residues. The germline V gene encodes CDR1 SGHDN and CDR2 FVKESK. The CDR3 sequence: CASSLSLAGGRNEQFF. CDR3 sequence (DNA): TGTGCCAGCAGCCTATCCCTAGCGGGAGGGCGGAATGAGCAGTTCTTC.

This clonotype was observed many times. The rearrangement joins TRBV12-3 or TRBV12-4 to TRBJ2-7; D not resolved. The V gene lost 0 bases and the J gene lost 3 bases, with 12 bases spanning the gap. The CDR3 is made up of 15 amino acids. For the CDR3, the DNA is TGTGCCAGCAGTTTAGCGGGTTTAGGGAACTACGAGCAGTACTTC. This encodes CASSLAGLGNYEQYF.

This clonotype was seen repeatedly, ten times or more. CDR3 sequence: CASSSAGGVTDTQYF. The CDR3 coding sequence is TGTGCCAGCAGTTCAGCGGGAGGGGTCACAGATACGCAGTATTTT. J is TRBJ2-3 and V is TRBV27; 10 bases fit TRBD2. The CDR3 spans 15 residues. Trimming at V came to 4 bases and at J to 2 bases, leaving 3 bases not matched to a gene. Germline V gene sequence: CDR1 MNHEY, CDR2 SMNVEV (reference sequence).

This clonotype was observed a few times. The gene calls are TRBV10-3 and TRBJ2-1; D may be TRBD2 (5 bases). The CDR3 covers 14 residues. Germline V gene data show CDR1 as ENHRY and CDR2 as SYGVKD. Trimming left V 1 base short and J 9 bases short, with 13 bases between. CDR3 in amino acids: CAISEFETGGEQFF. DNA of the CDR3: TGTGCCATCAGTGAGTTTGAGACTGGAGGTGAGCAGTTCTTC.

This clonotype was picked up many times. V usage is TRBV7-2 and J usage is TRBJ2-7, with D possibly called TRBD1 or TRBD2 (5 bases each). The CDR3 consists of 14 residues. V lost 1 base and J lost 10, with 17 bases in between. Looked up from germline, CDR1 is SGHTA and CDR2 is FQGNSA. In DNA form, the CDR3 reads TGTGCCAGCAGCTTAGGGGACCGCCTGGGTAGTCAGTACTTC. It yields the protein CASSLGDRLGSQYF.

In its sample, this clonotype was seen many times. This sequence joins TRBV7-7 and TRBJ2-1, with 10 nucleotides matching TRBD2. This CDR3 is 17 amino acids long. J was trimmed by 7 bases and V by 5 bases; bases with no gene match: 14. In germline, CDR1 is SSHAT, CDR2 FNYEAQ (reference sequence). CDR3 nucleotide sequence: TGTGCCAGCAGCACATCTAGCGGGAGCCCCGGCAAGAATGAGCAGTTCTTC. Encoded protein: CASSTSSGSPGKNEQFF.

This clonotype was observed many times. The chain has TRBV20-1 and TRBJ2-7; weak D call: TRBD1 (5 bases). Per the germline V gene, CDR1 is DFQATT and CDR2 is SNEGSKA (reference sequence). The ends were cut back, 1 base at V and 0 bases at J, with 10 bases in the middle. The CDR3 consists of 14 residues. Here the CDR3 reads CSARGQLLSYEQYF. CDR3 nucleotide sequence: TGCAGTGCTAGAGGACAGCTACTCTCCTACGAGCAGTACTTC.

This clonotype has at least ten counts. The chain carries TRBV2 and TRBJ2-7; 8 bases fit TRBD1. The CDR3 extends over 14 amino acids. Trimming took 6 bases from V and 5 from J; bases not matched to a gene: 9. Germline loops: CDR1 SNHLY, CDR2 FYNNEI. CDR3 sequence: CASRPGQGSDEQYF. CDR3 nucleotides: TGTGCCAGCAGACCCGGACAGGGATCCGACGAGCAGTACTTC. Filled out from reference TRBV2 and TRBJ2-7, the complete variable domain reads EPEVTQTPSHQVTQMGQEVILRCVPISNHLYFYWYRQILGQKVEFLVSFYNNEISEKSEIFDDQFSVERPDGSNFTLKIRSTKLEDSAMYFCASRPGQGSDEQYFGPGTRLTVT.

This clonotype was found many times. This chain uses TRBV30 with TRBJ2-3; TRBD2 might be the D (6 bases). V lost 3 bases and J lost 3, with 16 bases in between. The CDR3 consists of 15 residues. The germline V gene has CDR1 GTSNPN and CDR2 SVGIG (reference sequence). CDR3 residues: CAWRAMGGETDTQYF. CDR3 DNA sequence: TGTGCCTGGAGGGCAATGGGAGGAGAAACAGATACGCAGTATTTT.

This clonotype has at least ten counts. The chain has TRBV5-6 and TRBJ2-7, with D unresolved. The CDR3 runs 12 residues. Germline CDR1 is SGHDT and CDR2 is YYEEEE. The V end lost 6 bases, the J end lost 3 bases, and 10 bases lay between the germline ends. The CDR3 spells CASTRGGYEQYF. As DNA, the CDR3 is TGTGCCAGCACCCGCGGTGGCTACGAGCAGTACTTC. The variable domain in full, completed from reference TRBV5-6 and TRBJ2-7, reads DAGVTQSPTHLIKTRGQQVTLRCSPKSGHDTVSWYQQALGQGPQFIFQYYEEEERQRGNFPDRFSGHQFPNYSSELNVNALLLGDSALYLCASTRGGYEQYFGPGTRLTVT.

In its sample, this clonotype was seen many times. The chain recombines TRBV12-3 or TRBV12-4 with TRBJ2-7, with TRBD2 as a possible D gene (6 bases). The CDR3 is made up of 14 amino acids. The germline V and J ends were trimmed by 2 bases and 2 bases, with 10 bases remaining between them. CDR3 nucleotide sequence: TGTGCCAGCAGTTTAAAGGAGGGGCCCTACGAGCAGTACTTC. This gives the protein CASSLKEGPYEQYF.

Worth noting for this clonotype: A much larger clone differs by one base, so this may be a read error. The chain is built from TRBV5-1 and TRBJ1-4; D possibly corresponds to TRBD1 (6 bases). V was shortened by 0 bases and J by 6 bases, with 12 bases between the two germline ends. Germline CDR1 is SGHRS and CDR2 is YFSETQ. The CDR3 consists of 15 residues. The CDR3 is CASSLAGTYDEKLFF. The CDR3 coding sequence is TGCGCCAGCAGCTTGGCCGGGACATACGATGAAAAACTGTTTTTT. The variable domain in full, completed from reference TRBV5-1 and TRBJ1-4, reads KAGVTQTPRYLIKTRGQQVTLSCSPISGHRSVSWYQQTPGQGLQFLFEYFSETQRNKGNFPGRFSGRQFSNSRSEMNVSTLELGDSALYLCASSLAGTYDEKLFFGSGTQLSVL.

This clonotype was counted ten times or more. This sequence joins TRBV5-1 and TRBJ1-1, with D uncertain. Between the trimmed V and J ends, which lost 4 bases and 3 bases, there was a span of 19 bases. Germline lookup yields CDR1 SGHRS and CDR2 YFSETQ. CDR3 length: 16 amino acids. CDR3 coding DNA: TGCGCCAGCAGCCCACGGGAGGCCGGGAAGGACACTGAAGCTTTCTTT. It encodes CASSPREAGKDTEAFF.

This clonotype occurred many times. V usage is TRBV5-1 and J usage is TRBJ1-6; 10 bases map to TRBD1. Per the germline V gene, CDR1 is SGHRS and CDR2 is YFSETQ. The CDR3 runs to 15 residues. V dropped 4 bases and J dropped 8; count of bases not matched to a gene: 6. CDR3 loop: CASSLTGGADSPLHF. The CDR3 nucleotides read TGCGCCAGCAGCCTGACAGGGGGCGCGGATTCACCCCTCCACTTT.

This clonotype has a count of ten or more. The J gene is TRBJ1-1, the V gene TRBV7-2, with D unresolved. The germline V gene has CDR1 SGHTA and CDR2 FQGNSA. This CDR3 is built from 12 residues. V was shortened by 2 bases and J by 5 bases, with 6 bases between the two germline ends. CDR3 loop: CASSLRYTEAFF. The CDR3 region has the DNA TGTGCCAGCAGCTTAAGGTATACTGAAGCTTTCTTT.

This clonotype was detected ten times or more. The CDR3 loop reads CASSADRAVSYEQYF. CDR3 DNA sequence: TGTGCCAGCTCAGCCGACAGGGCAGTATCCTACGAGCAGTACTTC. The J gene is TRBJ2-7, the V gene TRBV18, with TRBD1 matching over 7 bases. CDR3 length equals 15 residues. CDR1 and CDR2 from the germline V gene are KGHSH and LQKENI. V lost 5 bases, J lost 1 base, and 8 bases stayed unmatched.

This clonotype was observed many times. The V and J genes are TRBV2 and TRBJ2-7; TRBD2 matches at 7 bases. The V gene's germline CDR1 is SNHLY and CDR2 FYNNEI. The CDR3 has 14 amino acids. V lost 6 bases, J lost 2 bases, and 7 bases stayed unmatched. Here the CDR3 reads CASSTPGGAYEQYF. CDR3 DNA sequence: TGTGCCAGCAGCACGCCGGGGGGTGCCTACGAGCAGTACTTC.

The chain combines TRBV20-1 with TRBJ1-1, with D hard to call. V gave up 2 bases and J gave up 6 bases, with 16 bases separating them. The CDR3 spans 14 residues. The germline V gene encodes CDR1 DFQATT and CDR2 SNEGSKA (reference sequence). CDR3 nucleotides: TGCAGTGCTAGACACCCATCCAGTTGGGCTGAAGCTTTCTTT. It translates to CSARHPSSWAEAFF.

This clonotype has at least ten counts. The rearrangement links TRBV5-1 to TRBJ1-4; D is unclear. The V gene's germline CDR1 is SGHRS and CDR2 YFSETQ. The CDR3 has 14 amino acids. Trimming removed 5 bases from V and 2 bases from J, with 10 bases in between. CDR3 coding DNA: TGCGCCAGCAGTGAGGCCTCCACTAATGAAAAACTGTTTTTT. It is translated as CASSEASTNEKLFF.

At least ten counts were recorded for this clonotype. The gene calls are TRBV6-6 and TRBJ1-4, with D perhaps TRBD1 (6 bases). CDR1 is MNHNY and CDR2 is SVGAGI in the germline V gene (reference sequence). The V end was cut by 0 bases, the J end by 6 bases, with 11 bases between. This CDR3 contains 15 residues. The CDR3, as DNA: TGTGCCAGCAGTTACTCGTTGGGGGCGGATGAAAAACTGTTTTTT. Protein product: CASSYSLGADEKLFF.

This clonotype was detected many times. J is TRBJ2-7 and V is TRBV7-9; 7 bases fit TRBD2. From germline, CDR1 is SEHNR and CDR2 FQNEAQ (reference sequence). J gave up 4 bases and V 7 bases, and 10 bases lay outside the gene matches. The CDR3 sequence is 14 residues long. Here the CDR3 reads CASIEVGGKYEQYF. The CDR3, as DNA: TGTGCCAGCATCGAGGTGGGAGGGAAGTACGAGCAGTACTTC.

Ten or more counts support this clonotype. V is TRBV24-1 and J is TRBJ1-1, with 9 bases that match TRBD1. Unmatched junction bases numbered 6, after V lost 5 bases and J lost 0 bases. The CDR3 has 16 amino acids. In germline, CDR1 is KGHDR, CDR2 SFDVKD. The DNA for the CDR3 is TGTGCCACCAGTGCCCAATACAGGGGGCTGAACACTGAAGCTTTCTTT. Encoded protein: CATSAQYRGLNTEAFF.

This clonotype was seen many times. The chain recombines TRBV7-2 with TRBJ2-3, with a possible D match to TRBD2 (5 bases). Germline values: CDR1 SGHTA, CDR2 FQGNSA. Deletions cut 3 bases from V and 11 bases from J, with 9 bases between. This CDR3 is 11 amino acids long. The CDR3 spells CASSLAGKQYF. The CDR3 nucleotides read TGTGCCAGCAGCTTGGCGGGCAAGCAGTATTTT. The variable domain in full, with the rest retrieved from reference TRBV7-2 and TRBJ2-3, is GAGVSQSPSNKVTEKGKDVELRCDPISGHTALYWYRQSLGQGLEFLIYFQGNSAPDKSGLPSDRFSAERTGGSVSTLTIQRTQQEDSAVYLCASSLAGKQYFGPGTRLTVL.

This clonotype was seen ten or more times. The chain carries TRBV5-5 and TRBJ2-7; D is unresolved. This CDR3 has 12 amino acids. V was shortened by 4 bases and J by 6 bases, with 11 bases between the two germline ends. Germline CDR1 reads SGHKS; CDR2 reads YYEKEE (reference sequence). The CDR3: CASSPLTFEQYF. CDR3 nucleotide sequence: TGTGCCAGCAGCCCCTTGACCTTCGAGCAGTACTTC.

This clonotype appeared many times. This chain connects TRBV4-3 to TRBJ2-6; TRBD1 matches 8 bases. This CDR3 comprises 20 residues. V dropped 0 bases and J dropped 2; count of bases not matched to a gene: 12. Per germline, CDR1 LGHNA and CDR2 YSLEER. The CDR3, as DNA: TGCGCCAGCAGCCAAGATCGGGTGGGCAGGGGGCTAGCTGGGGCCAACGTCCTGACTTTC. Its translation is CASSQDRVGRGLAGANVLTF.

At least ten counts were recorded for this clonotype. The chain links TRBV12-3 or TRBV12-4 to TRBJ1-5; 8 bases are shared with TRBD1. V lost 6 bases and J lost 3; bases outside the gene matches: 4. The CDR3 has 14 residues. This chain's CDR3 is CASRPTGVNQPQHF. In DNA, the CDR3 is TGTGCCAGCAGACCGACAGGGGTCAATCAGCCCCAGCATTTT.

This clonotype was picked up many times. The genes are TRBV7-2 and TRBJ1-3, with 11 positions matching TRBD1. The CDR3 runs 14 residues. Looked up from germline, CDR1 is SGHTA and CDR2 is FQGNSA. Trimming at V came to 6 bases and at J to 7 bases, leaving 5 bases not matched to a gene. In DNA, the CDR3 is TGTGCCAGCAGTTCGGACAGGGGGCATAACACCATATATTTT. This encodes CASSSDRGHNTIYF.

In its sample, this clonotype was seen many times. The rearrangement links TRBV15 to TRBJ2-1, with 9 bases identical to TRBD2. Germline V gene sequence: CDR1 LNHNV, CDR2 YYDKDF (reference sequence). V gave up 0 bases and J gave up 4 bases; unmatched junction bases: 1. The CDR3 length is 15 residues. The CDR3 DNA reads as TGTGCCACCAGCAGAGAAACTAGCGGGTACAATGAGCAGTTCTTC. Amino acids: CATSRETSGYNEQFF.

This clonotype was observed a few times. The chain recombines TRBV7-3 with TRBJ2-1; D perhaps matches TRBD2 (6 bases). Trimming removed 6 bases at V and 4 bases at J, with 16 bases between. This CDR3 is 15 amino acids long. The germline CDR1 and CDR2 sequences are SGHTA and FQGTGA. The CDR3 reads CASSSSRDGYNEQFF. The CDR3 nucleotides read TGTGCCAGCAGTTCATCGCGGGACGGATACAATGAGCAGTTCTTC.